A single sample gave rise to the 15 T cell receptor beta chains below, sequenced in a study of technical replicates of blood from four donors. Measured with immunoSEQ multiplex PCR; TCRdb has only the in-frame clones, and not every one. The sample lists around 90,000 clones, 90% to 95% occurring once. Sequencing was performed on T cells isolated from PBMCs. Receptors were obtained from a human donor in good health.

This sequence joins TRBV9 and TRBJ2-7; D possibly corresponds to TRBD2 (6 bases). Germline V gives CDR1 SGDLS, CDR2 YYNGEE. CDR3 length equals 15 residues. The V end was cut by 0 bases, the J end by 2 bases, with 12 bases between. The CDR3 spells CASSVGLATTYEQYF. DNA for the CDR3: TGTGCCAGCAGCGTAGGGCTAGCGACTACCTACGAGCAGTACTTC.

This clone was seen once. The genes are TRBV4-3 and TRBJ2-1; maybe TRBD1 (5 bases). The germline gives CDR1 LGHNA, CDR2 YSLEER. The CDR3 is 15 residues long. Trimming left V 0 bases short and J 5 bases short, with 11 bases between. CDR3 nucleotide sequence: TGCGCCAGCAGCCAAGATATAGGGGCCCACAATGAGCAGTTCTTC. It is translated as CASSQDIGAHNEQFF.

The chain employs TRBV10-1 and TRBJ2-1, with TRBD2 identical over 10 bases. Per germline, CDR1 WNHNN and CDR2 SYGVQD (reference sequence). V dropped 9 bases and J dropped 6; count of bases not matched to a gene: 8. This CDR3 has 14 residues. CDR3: CASEAGGPGNEQFF. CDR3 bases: TGCGCCAGTGAAGCGGGAGGGCCCGGCAATGAGCAGTTCTTC.

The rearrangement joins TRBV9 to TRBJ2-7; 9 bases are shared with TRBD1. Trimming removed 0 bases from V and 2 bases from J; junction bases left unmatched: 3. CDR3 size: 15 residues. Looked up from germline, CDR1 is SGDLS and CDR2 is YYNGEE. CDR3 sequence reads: CASSVGGTGTYEQYF. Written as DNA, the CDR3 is TGTGCCAGCAGCGTAGGTGGGACAGGGACCTACGAGCAGTACTTC.

The DNA for the CDR3 is TGTGCCAGCAGTGAGGCCCAGGCGAACTATGGCTACACCTTC. This encodes CASSEAQANYGYTF. The J gene is TRBJ1-2, the V gene TRBV25-1; D call uncertain. CDR3 length: 14 residues. Germline CDR1 reads MGHDK; CDR2 reads SYGVNS. V lost 3 bases, J lost 2 bases, and 10 bases lay in between.

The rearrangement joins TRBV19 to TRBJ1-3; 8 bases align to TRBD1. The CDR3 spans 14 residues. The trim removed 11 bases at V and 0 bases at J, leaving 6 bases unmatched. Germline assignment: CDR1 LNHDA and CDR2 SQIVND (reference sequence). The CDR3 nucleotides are TGTGCCTGCCGGGACAGGCACTCTGGAAACACCATATATTTT. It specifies CACRDRHSGNTIYF. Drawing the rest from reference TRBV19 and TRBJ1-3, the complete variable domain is DGGITQSPKYLFRKEGQNVTLSCEQNLNHDAMYWYRQDPGQGLRLIYYSQIVNDFQKGDIAEGYSVSREKKESFPLTVTSAQKNPTAFYLCACRDRHSGNTIYFGEGSWLTVV.

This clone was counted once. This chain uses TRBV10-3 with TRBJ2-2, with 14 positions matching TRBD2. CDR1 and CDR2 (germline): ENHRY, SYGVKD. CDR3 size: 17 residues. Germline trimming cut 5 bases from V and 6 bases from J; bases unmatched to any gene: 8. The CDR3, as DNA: TGTGCCATCAGTAGGACTAGCGGGAGGATAAGGTCCGGGGAGCTGTTTTTT. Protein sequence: CAISRTSGRIRSGELFF.

CDR3 amino acids: CASSLQTANQPQHF. CDR3 DNA sequence: TGTGCCAGCAGTTTACAGACAGCTAATCAGCCCCAGCATTTT. The chain links TRBV28 to TRBJ1-5, with D possibly TRBD1 on 5 matching bases. Germline loops: CDR1 MDHEN, CDR2 SYDVKM. This CDR3 has 14 residues. V was clipped by 2 bases and J by 4 bases, with 9 bases between them.

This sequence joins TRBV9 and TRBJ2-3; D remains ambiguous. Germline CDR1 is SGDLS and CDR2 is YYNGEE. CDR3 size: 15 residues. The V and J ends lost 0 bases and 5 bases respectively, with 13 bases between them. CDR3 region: CASSVDTHSGDTQYF. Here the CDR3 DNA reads TGTGCCAGCAGCGTAGATACGCATTCGGGAGATACGCAGTATTTT.

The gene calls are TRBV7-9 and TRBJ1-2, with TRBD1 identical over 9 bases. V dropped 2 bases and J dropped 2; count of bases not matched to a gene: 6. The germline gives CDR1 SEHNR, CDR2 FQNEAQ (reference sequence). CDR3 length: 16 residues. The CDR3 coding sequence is TGTGCCAGCAGCTTAAGGGACAGGGAGCTCAACTATGGCTACACCTTC. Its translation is CASSLRDRELNYGYTF.

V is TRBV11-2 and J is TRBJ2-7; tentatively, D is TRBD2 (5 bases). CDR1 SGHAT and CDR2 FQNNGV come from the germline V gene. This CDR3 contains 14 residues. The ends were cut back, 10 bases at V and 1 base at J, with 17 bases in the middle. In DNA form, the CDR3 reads TGTGCCACTAGCCGGGAACTCGATTCCTACGAGCAGTACTTC. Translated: CATSRELDSYEQYF.

CDR3 bases: TGTGCCAGCAGCTCCACGACTGACTACAATGAGCAGTTCTTC. It is translated as CASSSTTDYNEQFF. The genes are TRBV5-4 and TRBJ2-1; no definite D call. This CDR3 contains 14 residues. Germline lookup yields CDR1 SGHNT and CDR2 YYREEE (reference sequence). Trimming removed 3 bases from V and 3 bases from J, with 10 bases in between.

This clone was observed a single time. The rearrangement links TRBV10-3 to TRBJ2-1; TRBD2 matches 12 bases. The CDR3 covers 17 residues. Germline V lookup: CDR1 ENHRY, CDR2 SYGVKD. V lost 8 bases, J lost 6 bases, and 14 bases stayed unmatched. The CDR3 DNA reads TGTGCCATCCGAGAGCCATGGACTAGCGGGAACTTCAATGAGCAGTTCTTC. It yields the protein CAIREPWTSGNFNEQFF.

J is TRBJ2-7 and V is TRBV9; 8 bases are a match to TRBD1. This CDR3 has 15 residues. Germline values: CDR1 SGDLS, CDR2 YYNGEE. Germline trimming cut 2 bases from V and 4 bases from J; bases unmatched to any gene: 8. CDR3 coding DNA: TGTGCCAGCAGCGTGGGACAGGCATTTGGGTACGAGCAGTACTTC. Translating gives CASSVGQAFGYEQYF.

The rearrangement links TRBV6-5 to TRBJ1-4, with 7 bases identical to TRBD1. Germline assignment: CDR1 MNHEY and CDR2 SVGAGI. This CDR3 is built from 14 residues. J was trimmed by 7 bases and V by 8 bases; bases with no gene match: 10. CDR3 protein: CASCQGGPTEKLFF. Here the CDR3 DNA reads TGTGCCAGCTGTCAAGGGGGCCCAACTGAAAAACTGTTTTTT.